This T cell receptor (beta chain) comes out of a study of blood T cell repertoires in COVID-19. On the study more broadly: Researchers got acute and convalescent COVID-19 samples from the United States, Italy and Spain. PBMCs, B-cell-depleted T cells, or T cells were the source of the cDNA or gDNA that made up the material.

In the authors' workflow: For nucleated cells, counts were estimated from reference gene primer amplification. Method: immunoSEQ multiplex PCR; TCRdb's copy keeps in-frame clones and lacks some. The V and J calls and clone size were taken over from that table, and D and trimming were inferred from the DNA. The data show about 160,000 clones, 90% to 95% seen once. CDR3 size: 15 residues. CDR1 is MGHRA, CDR2 YSYEKL, per germline. V was cut by 0 bases and J by 9 bases, with 15 bases left in between. This receptor was taken from a woman aged 50 to 65 with acute or convalescent COVID-19. V usage is TRBV4-1 and J usage is TRBJ2-1; D is possibly TRBD2 (6 bases). Sample: peripheral blood. For the CDR3, the DNA is TGCGCCAGCAGCCAAGAGAGGCTAGCGAGAGGTGAGCAGTTCTTC. Amino acid sequence: CASSQERLARGEQFF.